One sample yielded the 14 T cell receptor beta chains listed below, sequenced in a study of T cells in Graves' hyperthyroidism and ophthalmopathy. Authors of the study amplified TCR beta CDR3 regions from RNA transcripts. HTBI primers drove first-round RT-PCR of the TCR CDR3. TCRdb analysed the multiplex PCR reads with MiXCR anew, one entry per CDR3 protein. The sample yields 550,000 to 700,000 distinct CDR3 sequences, 46% seen once. The sample comprised peripheral blood or thyroid tissue (not recorded which). The receptors were sampled from an adult woman with Graves' disease, either hyperthyroidism or ophthalmopathy (not recorded which).

Notes on this clonotype: This may be a read error, as it is one base from a much larger clone. The chain uses TRBV4-1 and TRBJ1-5, with 8 bases identical to TRBD1. Germline V gives CDR1 MGHRA, CDR2 YSYEKL. The CDR3 contains 17 residues. The CDR3 sequence: CASSYLGTGNSNRPQHF. DNA of the CDR3: TGCGCCAGCAGCTACCTTGGGACAGGTAATAGCAATCGGCCCCAGCATTTT.

Remarks on this clonotype: One junction end disagrees with the germline gene, perhaps due to a read error. This rearrangement joins TRBV5-5 to TRBJ1-4; D call uncertain. The CDR3 sequence is 10 residues long. Germline V lookup: CDR1 SGHKS, CDR2 YYEKEE (reference sequence). The CDR3, as DNA: TGTGCCAGCAGCTTAAGTTTCCCGGGGTTT. Its protein is CASSLSFPGF.

V usage is TRBV5-1 and J usage is TRBJ1-2; 7 bases agree with TRBD1. Germline-derived CDR1 and CDR2 are SGHRS and YFSETQ. The CDR3 spans 16 residues. With 1 base clipped from V and 4 bases from J, the junction kept 10 bases outside the gene matches. The CDR3: CASSLIPTGQPYGYTF. In nucleotides, the CDR3 is TGCGCCAGCAGCTTGATTCCGACAGGGCAACCCTATGGCTACACCTTC.

This clonotype was found many times. The rearrangement links TRBV15 to TRBJ2-2, with 9 nucleotides matching TRBD2. The CDR3 has 19 amino acids. The V segment lost 3 bases and the J segment 5 bases; nucleotides outside the gene matches: 16. CDR1 is LNHNV and CDR2 is YYDKDF in the germline V gene (reference sequence). In nucleotides, the CDR3 is TGTGCCACCAGCAGGGATCTCCCCGTGGCAGCGGGAGGAACCGGGGAGCTGTTTTTT. As protein: CATSRDLPVAAGGTGELFF.

Of note for this clonotype: The CDR3 does not end in the conserved phenylalanine or tryptophan, so this is likely a read error. The DNA is omitted, as the CDR3 cannot be located on it reliably, and the CDR3 follows TCRdb's listing. V is TRBV20-1 and J is TRBJ2-1; TRBD2 is the table's D call, not checked against the DNA. Ends included, the CDR3 has 14 residues. The V gene's germline CDR1 is DFQATT and CDR2 SNEGSKA (reference sequence). CDR3 loop: CSAGGLAGVREQLL.

This clonotype has a single count. The chain recombines TRBV14 with TRBJ1-4; TRBD1 is a possible D gene (5 bases). CDR3 size: 14 residues. Germline V gives CDR1 SGHDN, CDR2 FVKESK. With 4 bases removed from V and 3 bases from J, the gap between germline ends came to 9 bases. CDR3 coding DNA: TGTGCCAGCAGCCCCCTGGGGGCTAATGAAAAACTGTTTTTT. This codes for CASSPLGANEKLFF.

This clonotype was observed at least ten times. V usage is TRBV11-2 and J usage is TRBJ2-2, with a tentative D call TRBD2 (6 bases). Trimming took 4 bases from V and 3 from J, leaving 12 bases between them. Germline V CDR1 and CDR2: SGHAT, FQNNGV. This CDR3 is built from 15 residues. The CDR3 DNA reads TGTGCCAGCAGCTCCCGGCGGGACTACACCGGGGAGCTGTTTTTT. This sequence encodes CASSSRRDYTGELFF.

There are a few counts of this clonotype. The genes are TRBV5-6 and TRBJ2-7; D may be TRBD2 (8 bases). The length of the CDR3 is 16 residues. Germline V gene sequence: CDR1 SGHDT, CDR2 YYEEEE. The V gene lost 5 bases and the J gene lost 3 bases, with 21 bases spanning the gap. This CDR3 reads CASSLAGRQGDYEQYF. In DNA, the CDR3 is TGTGCCAGCAGTTTAGCGGGACGACAGGGTGACTACGAGCAGTACTTC.

In this sample, this clonotype turned up many times. V gene TRBV25-1 combines with J gene TRBJ1-1; D is unclear. The CDR3 contains 13 residues. CDR1 and CDR2 from the germline V gene are MGHDK and SYGVNS. V was trimmed by 5 bases and J by 6 bases, leaving 13 bases between them. CDR3 nucleotide sequence: TGTGCCAGCAGTAGGGCCGGGAGCCCTGAAGCTTTCTTT. Translation gives CASSRAGSPEAFF.

V is TRBV2 and J is TRBJ1-5, with D possibly matching TRBD1 (5 bases). Trimming took 3 bases from V and 11 from J, leaving 17 bases between them. The CDR3 covers 14 residues. The germline V gene has CDR1 SNHLY and CDR2 FYNNEI. As DNA, the CDR3 is TGTGCCAGCAGTGAGACCCGAGAGGCGGGGGCCCAGCATTTT. This gives the protein CASSETREAGAQHF.

The V gene is TRBV2, the J gene TRBJ1-3; D remains ambiguous. The length of the CDR3 is 14 residues. Germline V gene sequence: CDR1 SNHLY, CDR2 FYNNEI. Trimming left V 4 bases short and J 7 bases short, with 14 bases between. The CDR3 loop reads CASSAKTGVNTIYF. CDR3 DNA sequence: TGTGCCAGCAGTGCCAAAACGGGCGTGAACACCATATATTTT.

CDR3: CAITPSPLETQHF. CDR3 DNA sequence: TGTGCCATCACCCCTAGCCCATTGGAGACCCAGCATTTT. This rearrangement joins TRBV10-3 to TRBJ1-5; no reliable D call. Per the germline V gene, CDR1 is ENHRY and CDR2 is SYGVKD. Trimming left V 7 bases short and J 11 bases short, with 18 bases between. This CDR3 has 13 amino acids.

This clonotype appeared many times. V gene TRBV4-2 combines with J gene TRBJ2-2, with 9 bases identical to TRBD2. The CDR3 runs to 16 residues. Germline trimming cut 0 bases from V and 4 bases from J; bases unmatched to any gene: 3. Germline CDR1 and CDR2: LGHNA and YNFKEQ. In DNA, the CDR3 is TGTGCCAGCAGCCAAGAAGGGCGGGAGGGCACCGGGGAGCTGTTTTTT. Protein sequence: CASSQEGREGTGELFF.

The chain recombines TRBV7-2 with TRBJ2-7; 9 nucleotides align to TRBD1. CDR1 SGHTA and CDR2 FQGNSA come from the germline V gene. With V trimmed by 6 bases and J by 5 bases, 8 bases remained unmatched. The CDR3 is made up of 14 amino acids. CDR3 region: CASSPDRGSNEQYF. Here the CDR3 DNA reads TGTGCCAGCAGTCCGGACAGGGGTTCCAACGAGCAGTACTTC.